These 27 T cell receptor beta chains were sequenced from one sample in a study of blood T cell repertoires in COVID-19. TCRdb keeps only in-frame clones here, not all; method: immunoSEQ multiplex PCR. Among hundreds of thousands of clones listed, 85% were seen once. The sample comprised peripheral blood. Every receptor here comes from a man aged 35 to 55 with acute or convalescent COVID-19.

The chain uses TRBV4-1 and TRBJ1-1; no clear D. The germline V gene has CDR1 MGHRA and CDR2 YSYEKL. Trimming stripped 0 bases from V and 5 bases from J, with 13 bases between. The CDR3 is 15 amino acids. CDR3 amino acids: CASSQEGSATTEAFF. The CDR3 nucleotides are TGCGCCAGCAGCCAAGAAGGGAGCGCAACTACTGAAGCTTTCTTT.

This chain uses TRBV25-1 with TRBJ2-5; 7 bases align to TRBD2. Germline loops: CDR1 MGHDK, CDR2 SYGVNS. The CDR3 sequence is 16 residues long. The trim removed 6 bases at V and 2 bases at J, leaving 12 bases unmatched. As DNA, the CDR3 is TGTGCCAGCAGCTTATCGACTCGGGGGGAGCAAGAGACCCAGTACTTC. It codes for CASSLSTRGEQETQYF.

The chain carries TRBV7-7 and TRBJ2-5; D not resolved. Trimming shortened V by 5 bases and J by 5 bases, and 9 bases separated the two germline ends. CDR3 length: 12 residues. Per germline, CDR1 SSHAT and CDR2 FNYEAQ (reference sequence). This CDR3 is CASSPLPETQYF. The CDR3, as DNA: TGTGCCAGCAGCCCCCTCCCGGAGACCCAGTACTTC.

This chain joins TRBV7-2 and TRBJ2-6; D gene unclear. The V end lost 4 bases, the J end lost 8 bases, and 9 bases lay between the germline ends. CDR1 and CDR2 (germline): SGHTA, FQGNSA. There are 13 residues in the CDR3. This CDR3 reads CASSSRGTNVLTF. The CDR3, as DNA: TGTGCCAGCAGCTCCCGAGGTACCAACGTCCTGACTTTC.

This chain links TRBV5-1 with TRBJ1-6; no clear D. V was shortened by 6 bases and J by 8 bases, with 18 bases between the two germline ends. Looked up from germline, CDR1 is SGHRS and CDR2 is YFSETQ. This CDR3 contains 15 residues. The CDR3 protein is CASTPFSLIDSPLHF. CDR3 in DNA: TGCGCCAGCACCCCCTTTTCCCTCATAGATTCACCCCTCCACTTT.

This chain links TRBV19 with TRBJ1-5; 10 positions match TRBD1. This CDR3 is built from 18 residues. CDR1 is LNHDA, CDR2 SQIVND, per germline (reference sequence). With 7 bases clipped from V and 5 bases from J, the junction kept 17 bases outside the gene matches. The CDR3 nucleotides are TGTGCCAGTACCCCCGGGACAGGGGACGTATGGAGATATCAGCCCCAGCATTTT. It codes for CASTPGTGDVWRYQPQHF.

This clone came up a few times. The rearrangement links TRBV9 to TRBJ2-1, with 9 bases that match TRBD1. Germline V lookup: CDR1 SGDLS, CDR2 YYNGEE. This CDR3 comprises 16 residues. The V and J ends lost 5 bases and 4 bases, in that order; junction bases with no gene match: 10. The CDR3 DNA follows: TGTGCCAGCAGTAGGACAGGGGCGAATACTTACAATGAGCAGTTCTTC. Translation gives CASSRTGANTYNEQFF.

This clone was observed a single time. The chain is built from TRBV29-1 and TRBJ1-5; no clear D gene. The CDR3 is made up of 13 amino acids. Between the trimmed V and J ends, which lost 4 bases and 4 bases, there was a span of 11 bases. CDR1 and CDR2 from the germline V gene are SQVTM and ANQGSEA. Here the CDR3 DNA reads TGCAGCGTTGGGACTAGTAGAAATCAGCCCCAGCATTTT. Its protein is CSVGTSRNQPQHF.

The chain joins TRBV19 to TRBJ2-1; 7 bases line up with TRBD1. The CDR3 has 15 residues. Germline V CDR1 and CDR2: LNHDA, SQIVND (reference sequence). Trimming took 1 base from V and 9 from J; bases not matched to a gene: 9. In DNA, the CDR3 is TGTGCCAGTAGTATAGTAGGGGGCGCGGGTGGTGAGCAGTTCTTC. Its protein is CASSIVGGAGGEQFF.

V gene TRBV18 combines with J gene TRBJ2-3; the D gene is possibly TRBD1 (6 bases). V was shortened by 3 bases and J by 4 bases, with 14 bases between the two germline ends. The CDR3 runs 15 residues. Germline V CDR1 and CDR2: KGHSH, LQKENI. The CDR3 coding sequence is TGTGCCAGCTCACCGATCACAGGGAATCCAGATACGCAGTATTTT. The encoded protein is CASSPITGNPDTQYF.

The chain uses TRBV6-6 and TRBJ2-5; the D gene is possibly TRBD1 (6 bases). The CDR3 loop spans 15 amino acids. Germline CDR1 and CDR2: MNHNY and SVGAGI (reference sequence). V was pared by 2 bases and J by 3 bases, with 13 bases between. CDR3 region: CASSYGQGREETQYF. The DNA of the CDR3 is TGTGCCAGCAGTTACGGGCAGGGGCGTGAAGAGACCCAGTACTTC.

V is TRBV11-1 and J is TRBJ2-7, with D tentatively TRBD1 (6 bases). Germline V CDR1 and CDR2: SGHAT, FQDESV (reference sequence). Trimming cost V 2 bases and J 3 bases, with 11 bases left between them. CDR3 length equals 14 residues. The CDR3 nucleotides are TGTGCCAGCAGCTTACAGGGGTCAAACTACGAGCAGTACTTC. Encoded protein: CASSLQGSNYEQYF.

DNA of the CDR3: TGCGCCAGCAGCCAAGGTCCTCTACAGGATGGCTACACCTTC. Its protein product is CASSQGPLQDGYTF. V and J are TRBV4-3 and TRBJ1-2, with D tentatively TRBD1 (5 bases). CDR3 size: 14 residues. The germline gives CDR1 LGHNA, CDR2 YSLEER. V was shortened by 1 base and J by 6 bases, with 12 bases between the two germline ends.

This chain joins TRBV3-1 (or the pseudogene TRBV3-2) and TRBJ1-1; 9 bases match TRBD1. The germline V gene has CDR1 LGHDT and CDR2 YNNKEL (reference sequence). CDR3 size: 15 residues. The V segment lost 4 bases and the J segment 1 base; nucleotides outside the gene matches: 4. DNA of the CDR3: TGTGCCAGCAGCCGAGGGACAGGGACGAACACTGAAGCTTTCTTT. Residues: CASSRGTGTNTEAFF.

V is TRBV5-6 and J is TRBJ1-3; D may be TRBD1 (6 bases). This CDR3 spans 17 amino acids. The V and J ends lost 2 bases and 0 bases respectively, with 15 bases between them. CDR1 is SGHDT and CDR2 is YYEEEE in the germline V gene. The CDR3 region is CASSLNSGGASGNTIYF. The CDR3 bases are TGTGCCAGCAGCTTAAACTCTGGGGGGGCCTCTGGAAACACCATATATTTT.

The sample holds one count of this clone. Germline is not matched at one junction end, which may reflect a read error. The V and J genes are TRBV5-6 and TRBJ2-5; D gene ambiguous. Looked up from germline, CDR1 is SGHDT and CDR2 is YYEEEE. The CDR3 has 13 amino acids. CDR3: CATSRDNQETQYF. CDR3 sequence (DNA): TGTGCCACCAGCCGAGACAACCAAGAGACCCAGTACTTC.

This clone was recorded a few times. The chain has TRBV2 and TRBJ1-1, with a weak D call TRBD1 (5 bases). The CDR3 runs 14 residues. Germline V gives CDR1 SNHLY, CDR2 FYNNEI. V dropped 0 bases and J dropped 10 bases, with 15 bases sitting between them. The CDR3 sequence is CASSEAWRGKGAFF. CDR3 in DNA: TGTGCCAGCAGTGAAGCATGGAGGGGAAAGGGAGCTTTCTTT.

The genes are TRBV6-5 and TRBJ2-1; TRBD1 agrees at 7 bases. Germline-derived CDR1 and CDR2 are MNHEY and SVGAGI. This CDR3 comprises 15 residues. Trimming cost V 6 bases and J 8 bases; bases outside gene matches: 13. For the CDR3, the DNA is TGTGCCAGCAGCTCTCCCTTGACAGGGATCTATGAGCAGTTCTTC. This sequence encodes CASSSPLTGIYEQFF.

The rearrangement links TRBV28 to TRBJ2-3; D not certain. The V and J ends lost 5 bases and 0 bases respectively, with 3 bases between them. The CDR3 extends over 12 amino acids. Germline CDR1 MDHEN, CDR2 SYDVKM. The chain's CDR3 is CASSISTDTQYF. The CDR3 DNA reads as TGTGCCAGCAGTATAAGCACAGATACGCAGTATTTT.

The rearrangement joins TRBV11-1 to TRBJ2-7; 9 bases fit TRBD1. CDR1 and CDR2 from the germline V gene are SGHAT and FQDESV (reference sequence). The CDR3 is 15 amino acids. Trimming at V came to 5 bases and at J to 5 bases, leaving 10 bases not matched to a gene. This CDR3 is CASSRRTGAFHEQYF. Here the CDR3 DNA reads TGTGCCAGCAGCCGACGGACAGGGGCTTTTCACGAGCAGTACTTC. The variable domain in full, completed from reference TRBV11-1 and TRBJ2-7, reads EAEVAQSPRYKITEKSQAVAFWCDPISGHATLYWYRQILGQGPELLVQFQDESVVDDSQLPKDRFSAERLKGVDSTLKIQPAELGDSAMYLCASSRRTGAFHEQYFGPGTRLTVT.

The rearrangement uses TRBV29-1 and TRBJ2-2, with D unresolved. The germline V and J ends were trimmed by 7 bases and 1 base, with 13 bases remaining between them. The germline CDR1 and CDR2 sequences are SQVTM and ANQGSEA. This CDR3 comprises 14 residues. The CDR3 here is CSAVTELNTGELFF. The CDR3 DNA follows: TGCAGCGCTGTAACAGAGTTGAACACCGGGGAGCTGTTTTTT.

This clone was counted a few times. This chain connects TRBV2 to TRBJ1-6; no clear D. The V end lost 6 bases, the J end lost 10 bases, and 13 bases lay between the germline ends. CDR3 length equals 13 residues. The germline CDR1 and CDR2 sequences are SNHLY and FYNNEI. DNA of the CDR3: TGTGCCAGCAGGAAACTCGGGATCTCACCCCTCCACTTT. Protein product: CASRKLGISPLHF.

CDR3 sequence: CASSLEILYGYTF. In nucleotides, the CDR3 is TGTGCCAGCAGCTTAGAAATCCTATATGGCTACACCTTC. The genes are TRBV5-4 and TRBJ1-2; D ambiguous. Germline CDR1 SGHNT, CDR2 YYREEE (reference sequence). V lost 2 bases and J lost 5, with 10 bases in between. The CDR3 runs 13 residues. The entire variable domain, with the rest obtained from reference TRBV5-4 and TRBJ1-2, is as follows: ETGVTQSPTHLIKTRGQQVTLRCSSQSGHNTVSWYQQALGQGPQFIFQYYREEENGRGNFPPRFSGLQFPNYSSELNVNALELDDSALYLCASSLEILYGYTFGSGTRLTVV.

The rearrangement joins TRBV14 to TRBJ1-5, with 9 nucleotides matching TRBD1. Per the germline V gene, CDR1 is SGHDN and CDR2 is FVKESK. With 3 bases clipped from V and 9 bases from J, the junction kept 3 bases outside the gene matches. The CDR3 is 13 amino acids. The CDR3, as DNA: TGTGCCAGCAGCCAGACAGGGGGGCGGCCCCAGCATTTT. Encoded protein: CASSQTGGRPQHF.

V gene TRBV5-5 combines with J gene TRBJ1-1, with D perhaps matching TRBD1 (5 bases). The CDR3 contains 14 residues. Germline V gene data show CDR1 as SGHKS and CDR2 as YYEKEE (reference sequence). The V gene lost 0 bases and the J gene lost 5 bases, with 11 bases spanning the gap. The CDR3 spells CASSLGQPRTEAFF. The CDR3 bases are TGTGCCAGCAGCTTGGGACAGCCCCGGACTGAAGCTTTCTTT.

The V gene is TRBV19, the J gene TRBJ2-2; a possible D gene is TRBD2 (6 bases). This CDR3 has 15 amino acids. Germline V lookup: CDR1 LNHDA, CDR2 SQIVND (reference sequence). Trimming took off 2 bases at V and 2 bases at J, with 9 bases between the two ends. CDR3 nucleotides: TGTGCCAGTAGTATATACGGGGGAAACACCGGGGAGCTGTTTTTT. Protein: CASSIYGGNTGELFF.

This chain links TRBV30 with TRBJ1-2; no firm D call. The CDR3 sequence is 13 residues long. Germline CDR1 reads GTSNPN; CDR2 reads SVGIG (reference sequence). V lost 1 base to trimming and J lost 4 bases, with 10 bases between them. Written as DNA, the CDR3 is TGTGCCTGGAGTGAACAGAATTTCTATGGCTACACCTTC. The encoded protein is CAWSEQNFYGYTF.